This T cell receptor (beta chain) was recovered during a study of blood T cell repertoires in COVID-19. Patients at the Seattle site were enrolled during active infection and followed longitudinally. Authors' analysis steps: Amplified reference gene primers provided the basis for estimating nucleated cell counts. Data came from immunoSEQ multiplex PCR; TCRdb stores just in-frame clones and leaves some out. V, J and clone size are those of that table, while D and trimming were read from the DNA. The sample lists about 260,000 clones; around nine tenths were seen once. CDR3 length equals 15 residues. Germline-derived CDR1 and CDR2 are SGDLS and YYNGEE. V gave up 3 bases and J gave up 6 bases, with 19 bases separating them.

V is TRBV9 and J is TRBJ2-7; no definite D call. This TCR derives from a woman aged 60-75 years with COVID-19, enrolled during active disease. Sequencing input: peripheral blood. The chain's CDR3 is CASSARPTPPTEQYF. CDR3 coding DNA: TGTGCCAGCAGCGCCCGACCGACACCTCCCACCGAGCAGTACTTC.